A selection of T cell receptor beta chains follows, all from one sample in a study of OX40 agonist ivuxolimab in advanced cancers. Sequencing was performed with immunoSEQ multiplex PCR; in TCRdb, only in-frame clones are kept and a portion is missing. The repertoire holds over 55,000 clones, around 80% seen once, with less than 2.5% in the top ten. This specimen was CD4+ or CD8+ T cells sorted from blood, taken in a trial of the OX40 agonist ivuxolimab. These receptors originate from an adult with an advanced solid tumor such as melanoma, head and neck, liver or kidney cancer. CDR3s include the opening cysteine and the closing phenylalanine or tryptophan. D genes are given only for firm matches. Not every row has a clone size; where given, it reads once, few, many or a size class.

cdr3_aa	cdr3_nt	j_call	v_call	d_call	clone_size
CASSGQNYGYTF	TGTGCCAGCAGTGGACAGAACTATGGCTACACCTTC	TRBJ1-2	TRBV6-5	.	.
CASSTRLAGSTDTQYF	TGTGCCAGTAGTACGAGACTAGCGGGGAGCACAGATACGCAGTATTTT	TRBJ2-3	TRBV19	TRBD2	.
CASSLEAGAQSTEAFF	TGTGCCAGCAGCTTAGAAGCGGGGGCGCAGAGCACTGAAGCTTTCTTT	TRBJ1-1	TRBV11-3	.	.
CASIDRPGEKLFF	TGTGCCAGCATCGACAGGCCGGGTGAAAAACTGTTTTTT	TRBJ1-4	TRBV7-9	.	.
CASSSGTGGNEQFF	TGCGCCAGCAGCTCCGGAACCGGTGGCAATGAGCAGTTCTTC	TRBJ2-1	TRBV5-1	.	few
CASSDPTGRGPLHF	TGTGCCAGCAGTGACCCGACAGGTCGAGGACCCCTCCACTTT	TRBJ1-6	TRBV2	.	.
CASSDSFRDGLDDGYTF	TGTGCCAGCAGTGATTCTTTCCGGGACGGCCTTGATGATGGCTACACCTTC	TRBJ1-2	TRBV25-1	.	few
CASSARSWGYTF	TGTGCCAGCAGCGCGAGGTCTTGGGGCTACACCTTC	TRBJ1-2	TRBV11-2	.	.
CASSLAGLGGNTIYF	TGTGCCAGCAGCTTAGCAGGGTTGGGTGGAAACACCATATATTTT	TRBJ1-3	TRBV7-8	.	once
CASSHPPGNTIYF	TGTGCCAGCAGTCACCCGCCTGGAAACACCATATATTTT	TRBJ1-3	TRBV4-2	.	.
CASSLRANEKLFF	TGTGCCAGCAGCTTAAGGGCGAATGAAAAACTGTTTTTT	TRBJ1-4	TRBV5-6	.	.
CASSPRRAPPDYYGYTF	TGTGCCAGCAGCCCTAGAAGGGCCCCACCAGATTACTATGGCTACACCTTC	TRBJ1-2	TRBV11-2	.	.
CASSQDELTDTQYF	TGCGCCAGCAGCCAAGATGAGTTAACAGATACGCAGTATTTT	TRBJ2-3	TRBV4-3	.	.
CASSVEGIPTAGNYGYTF	TGTGCCAGCAGCGTTGAGGGGATACCAACCGCCGGAAACTATGGCTACACCTTC	TRBJ1-2	TRBV9	.	few
CASSIAQTGTLRGTEAFF	TGTGCCAGTAGTATAGCACAGACAGGGACCTTAAGGGGAACTGAAGCTTTCTTT	TRBJ1-1	TRBV19	TRBD1	.
CASSPRRGKETQYF	TGTGCCAGCAGCCCCCGGCGGGGGAAAGAGACCCAGTACTTC	TRBJ2-5	TRBV7-6	TRBD2	.
CASSKDRFTNEKLFF	TGTGCCAGCAGCAAAGACAGGTTTACTAATGAAAAACTGTTTTTT	TRBJ1-4	TRBV7-9	.	few
CASSLTGTGYEQYF	TGTGCCAGCAGCTTAACTGGGACAGGCTACGAGCAGTACTTC	TRBJ2-7	TRBV7-6	TRBD1	.
CASSPRLAGFLDEQFF	TGTGCCAGCAGCCCCCGACTAGCGGGATTTCTTGATGAGCAGTTCTTC	TRBJ2-1	TRBV11-3	TRBD2	.
CASSFRGQPQHF	TGTGCCAGCAGTTTTCGGGGACAGCCCCAGCATTTT	TRBJ1-5	TRBV6-5	.	.
CASSDIRLGVQYF	TGTGCCAGCAGTGATATAAGACTAGGGGTACAGTATTTT	TRBJ2-3	TRBV2	.	.
CASSFDRNYGYTF	TGTGCCAGCAGTTTTGACAGAAACTATGGCTACACCTTC	TRBJ1-2	TRBV6-5	.	.
CASSLTGPYEQYF	TGTGCCAGCAGTTTGACAGGTCCCTACGAGCAGTACTTC	TRBJ2-7	TRBV6-5	.	once